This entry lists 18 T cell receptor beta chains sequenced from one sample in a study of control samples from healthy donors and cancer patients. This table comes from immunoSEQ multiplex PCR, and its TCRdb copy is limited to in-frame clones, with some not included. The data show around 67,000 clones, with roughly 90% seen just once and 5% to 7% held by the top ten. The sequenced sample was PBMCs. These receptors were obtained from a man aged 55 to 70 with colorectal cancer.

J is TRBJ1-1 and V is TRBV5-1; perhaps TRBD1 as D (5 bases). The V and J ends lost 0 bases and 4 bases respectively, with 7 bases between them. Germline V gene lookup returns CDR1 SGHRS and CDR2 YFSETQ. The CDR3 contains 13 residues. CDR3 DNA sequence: TGCGCCAGCAGCTTGGATCAGGGCACTGAAGCTTTCTTT. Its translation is CASSLDQGTEAFF.

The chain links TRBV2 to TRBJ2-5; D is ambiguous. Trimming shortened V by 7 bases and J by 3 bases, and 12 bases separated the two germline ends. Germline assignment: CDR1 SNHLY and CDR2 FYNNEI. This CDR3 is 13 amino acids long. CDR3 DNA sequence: TGTGCCAGCACCCTCTCGCAGAAAGAGACCCAGTACTTC. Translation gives CASTLSQKETQYF.

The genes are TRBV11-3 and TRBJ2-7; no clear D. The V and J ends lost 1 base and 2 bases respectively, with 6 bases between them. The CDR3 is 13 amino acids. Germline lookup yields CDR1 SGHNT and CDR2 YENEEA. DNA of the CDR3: TGTGCCAGCAGCTTAGCCCTTGCCTACGAGCAGTACTTC. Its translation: CASSLALAYEQYF.

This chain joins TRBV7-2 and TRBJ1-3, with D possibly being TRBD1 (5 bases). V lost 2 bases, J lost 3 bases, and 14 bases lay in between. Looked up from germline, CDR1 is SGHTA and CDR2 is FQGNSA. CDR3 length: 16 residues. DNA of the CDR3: TGTGCCAGCAGCTTACGGCAGGGACGGAATGGAAACACCATATATTTT. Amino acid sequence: CASSLRQGRNGNTIYF. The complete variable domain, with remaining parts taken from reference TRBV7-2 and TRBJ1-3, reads GAGVSQSPSNKVTEKGKDVELRCDPISGHTALYWYRQSLGQGLEFLIYFQGNSAPDKSGLPSDRFSAERTGGSVSTLTIQRTQQEDSAVYLCASSLRQGRNGNTIYFGEGSWLTVV.

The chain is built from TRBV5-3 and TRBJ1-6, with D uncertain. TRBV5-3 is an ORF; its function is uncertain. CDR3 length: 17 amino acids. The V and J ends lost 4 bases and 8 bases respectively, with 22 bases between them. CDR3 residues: CARSRTRWRAKHSPLHF. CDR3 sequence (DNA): TGTGCCAGAAGCAGAACCCGATGGCGGGCTAAACATTCACCCCTCCACTTT.

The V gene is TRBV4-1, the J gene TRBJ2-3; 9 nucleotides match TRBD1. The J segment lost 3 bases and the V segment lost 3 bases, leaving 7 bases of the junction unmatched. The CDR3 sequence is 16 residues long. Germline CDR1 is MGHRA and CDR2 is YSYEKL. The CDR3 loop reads CASSQSPGQGTDTQYF. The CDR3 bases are TGCGCCAGCAGCCAGTCCCCGGGACAGGGTACAGATACGCAGTATTTT.

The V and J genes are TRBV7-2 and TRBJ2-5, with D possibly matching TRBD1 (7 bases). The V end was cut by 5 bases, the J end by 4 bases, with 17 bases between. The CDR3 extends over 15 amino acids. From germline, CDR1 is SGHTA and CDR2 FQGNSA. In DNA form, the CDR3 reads TGTGCCAGCAGCCAACGTCGACAGGGAGGAGAGACCCAGTACTTC. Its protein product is CASSQRRQGGETQYF.

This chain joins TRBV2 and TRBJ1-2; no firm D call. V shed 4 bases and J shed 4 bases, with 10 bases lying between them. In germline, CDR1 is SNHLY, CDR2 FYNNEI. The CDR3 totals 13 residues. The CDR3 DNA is TGTGCCAGCAGTGTCAAGGATATCTATGGCTACACCTTC. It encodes CASSVKDIYGYTF.

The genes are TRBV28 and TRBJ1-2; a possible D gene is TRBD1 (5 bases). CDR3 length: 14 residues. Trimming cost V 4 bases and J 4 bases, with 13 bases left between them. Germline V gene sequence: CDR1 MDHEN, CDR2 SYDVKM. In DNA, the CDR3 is TGTGCCAGCAGTTCCACAGGCCGCGGCTATGGCTACACCTTC. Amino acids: CASSSTGRGYGYTF.

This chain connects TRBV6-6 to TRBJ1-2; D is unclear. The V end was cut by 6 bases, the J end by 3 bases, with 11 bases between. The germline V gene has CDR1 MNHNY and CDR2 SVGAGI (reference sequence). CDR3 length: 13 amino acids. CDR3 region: CASSHALDYGYTF. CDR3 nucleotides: TGTGCCAGCAGCCACGCTCTTGACTATGGCTACACCTTC.

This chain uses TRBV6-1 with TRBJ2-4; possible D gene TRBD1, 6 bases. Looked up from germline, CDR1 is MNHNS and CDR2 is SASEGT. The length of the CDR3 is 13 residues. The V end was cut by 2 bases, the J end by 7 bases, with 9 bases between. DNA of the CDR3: TGTGCCAGCAGTGAAATTAGGGGGAACATTCAGTACTTC. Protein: CASSEIRGNIQYF.

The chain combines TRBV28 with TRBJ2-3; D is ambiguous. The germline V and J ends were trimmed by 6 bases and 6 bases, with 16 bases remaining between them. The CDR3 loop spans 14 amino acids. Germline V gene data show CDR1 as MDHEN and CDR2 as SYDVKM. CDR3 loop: CASRTGRPRDTQYF. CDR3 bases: TGTGCCAGCAGAACTGGACGGCCCCGGGATACGCAGTATTTT.

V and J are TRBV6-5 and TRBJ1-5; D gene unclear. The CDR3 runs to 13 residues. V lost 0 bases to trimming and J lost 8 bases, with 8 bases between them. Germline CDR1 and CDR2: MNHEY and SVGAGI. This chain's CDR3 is CASSYSKAEPQHF. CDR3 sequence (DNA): TGTGCCAGCAGTTACTCGAAGGCGGAGCCCCAGCATTTT.

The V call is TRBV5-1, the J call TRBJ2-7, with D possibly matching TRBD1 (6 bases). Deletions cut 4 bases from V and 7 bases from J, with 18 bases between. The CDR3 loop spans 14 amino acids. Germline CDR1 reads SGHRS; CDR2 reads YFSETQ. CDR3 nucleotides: TGCGCCAGCAGCGTACGACAGGAGGCCAGGGAGCAGTACTTC. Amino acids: CASSVRQEAREQYF.

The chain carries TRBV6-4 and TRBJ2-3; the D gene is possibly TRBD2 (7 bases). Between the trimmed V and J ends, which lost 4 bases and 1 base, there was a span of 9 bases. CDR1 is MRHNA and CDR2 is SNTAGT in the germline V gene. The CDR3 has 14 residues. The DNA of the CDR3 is TGTGCCAGCAGTGGAGGGGGGGGCACAGATACGCAGTATTTT. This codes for CASSGGGGTDTQYF.

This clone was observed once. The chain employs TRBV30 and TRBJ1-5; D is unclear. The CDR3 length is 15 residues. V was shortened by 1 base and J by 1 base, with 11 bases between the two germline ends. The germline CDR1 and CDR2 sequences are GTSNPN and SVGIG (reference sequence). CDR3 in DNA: TGTGCCTGGAGTGACAACCAAGGGAGCAATCAGCCCCAGCATTTT. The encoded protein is CAWSDNQGSNQPQHF.

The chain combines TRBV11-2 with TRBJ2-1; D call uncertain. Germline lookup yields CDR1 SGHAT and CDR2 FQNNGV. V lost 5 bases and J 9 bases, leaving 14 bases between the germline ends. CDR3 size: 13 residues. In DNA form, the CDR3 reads TGTGCCAGCAGCGGGGATAGTTGGGGTGAGCAGTTCTTC. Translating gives CASSGDSWGEQFF.

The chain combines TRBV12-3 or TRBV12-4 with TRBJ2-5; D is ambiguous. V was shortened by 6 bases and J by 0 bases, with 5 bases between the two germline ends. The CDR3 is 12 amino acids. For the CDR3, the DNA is TGTGCCAGCAGAAGGGACCAAGAGACCCAGTACTTC. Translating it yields CASRRDQETQYF.